This TCR beta chain was recorded in a study of T-cell reconstitution after alpha-beta-depleted transplantation in children. Regarding the study as a whole: One year post-transplant, T-cell counts and diversity were largely derived from T cells produced anew. Several patients had high TCRbeta diversity at day 60; it came from surviving recipient T cells and thymic progenitors. About two months after transplant, alpha-beta T cells reportedly came from several hundred expanded graft clones.

On this clonotype: Antigen unknown.

Unique molecular identifiers featured in how the TCRbeta library was prepared. Each CDR3 protein is one row after TCRdb ran MiXCR on the PCR reads. The table has just under 350,000 distinct CDR3 sequences, around 15% seen once; the top ten hold around two fifths. The germline gives CDR1 MNHEY, CDR2 SVGEGT. The CDR3 totals 12 residues. Trimming took 5 bases from V and 5 from J, leaving 9 bases between them. The source was PBMCs, mostly from graft donor cells, collected 360 days after TCRalphabeta/CD19-depleted stem cell transplant. The clonotype originates from a male patient aged 2-9 years who had a stem cell transplant for acute lymphoblastic leukemia, so the T cells may come from the graft donor. This chain connects TRBV6-2 or TRBV6-3 to TRBJ2-5; D is undetermined. For the CDR3, the DNA is TGTGCCAGCAGTCGGGTCGGGGAGACCCAGTACTTC. Protein: CASSRVGETQYF.